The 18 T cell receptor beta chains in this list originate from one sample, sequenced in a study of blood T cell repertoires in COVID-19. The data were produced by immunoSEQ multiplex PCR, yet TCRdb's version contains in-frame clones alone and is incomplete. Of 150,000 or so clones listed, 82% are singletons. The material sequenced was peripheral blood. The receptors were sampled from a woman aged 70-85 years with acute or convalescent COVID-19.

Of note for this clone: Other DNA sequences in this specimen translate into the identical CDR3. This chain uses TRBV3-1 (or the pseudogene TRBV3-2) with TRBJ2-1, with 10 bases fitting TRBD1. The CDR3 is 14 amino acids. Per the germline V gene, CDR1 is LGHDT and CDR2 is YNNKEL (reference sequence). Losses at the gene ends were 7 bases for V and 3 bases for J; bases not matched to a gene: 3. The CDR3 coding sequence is TGTGCCAGCACCAGGGACAGGGGCTACAATGAGCAGTTCTTC. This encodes CASTRDRGYNEQFF.

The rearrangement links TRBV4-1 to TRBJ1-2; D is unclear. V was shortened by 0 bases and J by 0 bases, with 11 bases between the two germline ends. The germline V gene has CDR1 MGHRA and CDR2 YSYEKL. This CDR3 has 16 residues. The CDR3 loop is CASSQEDTLANYGYTF. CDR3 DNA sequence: TGCGCCAGCAGCCAAGAGGATACCCTAGCTAACTATGGCTACACCTTC.

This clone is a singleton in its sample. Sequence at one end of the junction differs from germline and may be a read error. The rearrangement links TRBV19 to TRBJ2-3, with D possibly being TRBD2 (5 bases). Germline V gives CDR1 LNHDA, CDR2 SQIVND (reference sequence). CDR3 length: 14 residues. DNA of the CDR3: TGTGCCAGTAGTATAACCCCTAGCAGAGATACGCAGTATTTT. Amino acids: CASSITPSRDTQYF.

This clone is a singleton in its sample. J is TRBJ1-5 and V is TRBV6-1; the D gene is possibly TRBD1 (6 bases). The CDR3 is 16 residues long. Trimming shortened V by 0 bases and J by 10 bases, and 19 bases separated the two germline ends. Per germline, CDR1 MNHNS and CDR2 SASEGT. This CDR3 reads CASSEAGAGTPLPQHF. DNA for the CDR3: TGTGCCAGCAGTGAAGCGGGGGCCGGGACCCCTCTCCCCCAGCATTTT.

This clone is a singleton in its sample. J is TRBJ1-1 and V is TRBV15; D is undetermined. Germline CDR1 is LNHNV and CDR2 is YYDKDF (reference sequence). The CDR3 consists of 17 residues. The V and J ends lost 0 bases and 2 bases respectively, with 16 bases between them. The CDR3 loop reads CATSRDFGLTTNTEAFF. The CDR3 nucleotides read TGTGCCACCAGCAGAGATTTTGGACTCACGACAAACACTGAAGCTTTCTTT.

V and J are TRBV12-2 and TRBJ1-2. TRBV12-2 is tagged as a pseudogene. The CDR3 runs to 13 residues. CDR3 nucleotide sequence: TGTGCAAGTCGCTTAGTTGGGGGGTATGGCTACACCTTC. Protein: CASRLVGGYGYTF.

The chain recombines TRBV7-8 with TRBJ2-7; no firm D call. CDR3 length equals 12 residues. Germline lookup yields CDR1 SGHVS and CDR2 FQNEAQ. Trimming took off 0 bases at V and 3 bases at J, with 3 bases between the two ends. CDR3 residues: CASSLANYEQYF. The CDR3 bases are TGTGCCAGCAGCTTAGCCAACTACGAGCAGTACTTC.

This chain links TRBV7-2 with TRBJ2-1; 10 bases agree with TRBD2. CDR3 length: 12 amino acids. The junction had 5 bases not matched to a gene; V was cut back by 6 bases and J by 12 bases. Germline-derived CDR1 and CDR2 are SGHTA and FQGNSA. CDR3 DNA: TGTGCCAGCAGTGGGACTAGCGTGGGGCAGTTCTTC. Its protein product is CASSGTSVGQFF.

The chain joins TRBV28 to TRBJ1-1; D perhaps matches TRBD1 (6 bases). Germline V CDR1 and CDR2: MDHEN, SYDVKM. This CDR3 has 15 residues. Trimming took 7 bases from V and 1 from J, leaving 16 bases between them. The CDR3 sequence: CASKEAQGQNTEAFF. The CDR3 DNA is TGTGCCAGCAAAGAGGCCCAGGGACAGAACACTGAAGCTTTCTTT.

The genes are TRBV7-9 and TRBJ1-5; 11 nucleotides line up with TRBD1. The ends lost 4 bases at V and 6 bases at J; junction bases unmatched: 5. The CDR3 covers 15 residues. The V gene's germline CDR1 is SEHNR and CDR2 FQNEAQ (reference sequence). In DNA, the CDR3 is TGTGCCAGCAGCTATGGGACAGGGGGAGTTCAGCCCCAGCATTTT. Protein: CASSYGTGGVQPQHF.

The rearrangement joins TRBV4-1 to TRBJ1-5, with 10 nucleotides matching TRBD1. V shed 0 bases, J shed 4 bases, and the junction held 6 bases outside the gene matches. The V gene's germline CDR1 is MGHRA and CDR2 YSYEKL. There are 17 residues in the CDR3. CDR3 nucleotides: TGCGCCAGCAGCCAAGATAATAGGGGACAGGGGAATCAGCCCCAGCATTTT. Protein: CASSQDNRGQGNQPQHF.

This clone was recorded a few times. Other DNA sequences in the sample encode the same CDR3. CDR3 protein: CASSSRVGYTF. CDR3 coding DNA: TGTGCCAGCAGTTCCAGGGTAGGCTACACCTTC. This chain uses TRBV28 with TRBJ1-2; possible D gene TRBD1, 5 bases. The CDR3 covers 11 residues. Germline values: CDR1 MDHEN, CDR2 SYDVKM. Trimming left V 4 bases short and J 8 bases short, with 8 bases between.

CDR3 in DNA: TGTGCCAGCAGCTTGGTAGGGGATCTATGGGAGACCCAGTACTTC. Protein: CASSLVGDLWETQYF. This sequence joins TRBV5-6 and TRBJ2-5; maybe TRBD1 (5 bases). Trimming shortened V by 0 bases and J by 5 bases, and 14 bases separated the two germline ends. There are 15 residues in the CDR3. CDR1 is SGHDT and CDR2 is YYEEEE in the germline V gene.

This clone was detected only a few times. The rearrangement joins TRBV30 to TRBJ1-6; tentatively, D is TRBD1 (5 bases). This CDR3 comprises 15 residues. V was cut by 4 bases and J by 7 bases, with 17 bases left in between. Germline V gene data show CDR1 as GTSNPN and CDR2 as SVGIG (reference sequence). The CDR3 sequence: CAWKTGASANSPLHF. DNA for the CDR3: TGTGCCTGGAAAACAGGTGCCTCCGCGAATTCACCCCTCCACTTT.

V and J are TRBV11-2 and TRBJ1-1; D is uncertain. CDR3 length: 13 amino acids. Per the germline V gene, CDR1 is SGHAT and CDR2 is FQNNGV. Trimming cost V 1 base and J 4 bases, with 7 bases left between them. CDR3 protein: CASSLGARTEAFF. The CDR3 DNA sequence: TGTGCCAGCAGCTTAGGGGCCCGCACTGAAGCTTTCTTT. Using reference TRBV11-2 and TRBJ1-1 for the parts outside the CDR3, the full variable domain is EAGVAQSPRYKIIEKRQSVAFWCNPISGHATLYWYQQILGQGPKLLIQFQNNGVVDDSQLPKDRFSAERLKGVDSTLKIQPAKLEDSAVYLCASSLGARTEAFFGQGTRLTVV.

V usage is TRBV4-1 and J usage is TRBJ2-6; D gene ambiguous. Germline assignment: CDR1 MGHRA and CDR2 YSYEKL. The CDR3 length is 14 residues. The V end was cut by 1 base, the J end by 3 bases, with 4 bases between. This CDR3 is CASSQGLGANVLTF. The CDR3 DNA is TGCGCCAGCAGCCAAGGACTTGGGGCCAACGTCCTGACTTTC.

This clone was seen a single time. The CDR3, as DNA: TGTGCCAGCGCCCCGCTAGGGGGGAACACCGGGGAGCTGTTTTTT. It codes for CASAPLGGNTGELFF. V and J are TRBV7-2 and TRBJ2-2; D is possibly TRBD1 (6 bases). This CDR3 has 15 residues. Germline CDR1 is SGHTA and CDR2 is FQGNSA. V was cut by 8 bases and J by 1 base, with 14 bases left in between.

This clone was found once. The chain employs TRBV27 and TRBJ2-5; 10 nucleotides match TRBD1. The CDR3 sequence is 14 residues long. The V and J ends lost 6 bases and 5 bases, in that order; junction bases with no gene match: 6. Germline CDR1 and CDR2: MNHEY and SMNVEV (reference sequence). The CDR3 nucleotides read TGTGCCAGCAGCGCCGGGACAGGGGTCGAGACCCAGTACTTC. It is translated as CASSAGTGVETQYF.